This is a list of T cell receptor beta chains from one sample in a study of T-cell reconstitution after alpha-beta-depleted transplantation in children. Each CDR3 protein is one row after TCRdb ran MiXCR on the PCR reads. The sample has 780,000 or so distinct CDR3 sequences, roughly 15% seen once. The material was PBMCs, mostly from graft donor cells, obtained 360 days after TCRalphabeta/CD19-depleted stem cell transplant. The receptor set was obtained from a male patient younger than 18 who had a stem cell transplant for acute lymphoblastic leukemia, so the T cells may come from the graft donor. Both conserved end residues are part of each CDR3. D genes are given only for firm matches. Clone sizes are given selectively: once, few, many, or a class where the clone is expanded.

size: .; V: TRBV13; D: .; J: TRBJ2-1; DNA: TGTGCCAGCAGCCCTGGGCCTCCCTACTACAATGAGCAGTTCTTC; CDR3: CASSPGPPYYNEQFF
size: few; V: TRBV20-1; D: TRBD2; J: TRBJ2-2; DNA: TGCAGTGCTAGAAGAGCGGGAGGGCCGGGCACCGGGGAGCTGTTTTTT; CDR3: CSARRAGGPGTGELFF
size: many; V: TRBV5-1; D: .; J: TRBJ2-1; DNA: TGTGCCAGCAGCCGGTACAATGAGCAGTTCTTC; CDR3: CASSRYNEQFF
size: .; V: TRBV20-1; D: .; J: TRBJ2-7; DNA: TGCAGTGCTAGATTGAGCGGTCCGGAGCAGTACTTC; CDR3: CSARLSGPEQYF
size: .; V: TRBV2; D: TRBD2; J: TRBJ2-3; DNA: TGTGCCAGCCCGCGGGAGAATCTAGATACGCAGTATTTT; CDR3: CASPRENLDTQYF
size: .; V: TRBV12-3/TRBV12-4; D: .; J: TRBJ1-6; DNA: TGTGCCAGCAGTTTGGAAGTGGCCTATAATTCACCCCTCCACTTT; CDR3: CASSLEVAYNSPLHF
size: .; V: TRBV5-1; D: .; J: TRBJ2-1; DNA: TGCGCCAGCAGCCCCCCCCACCCCTACAATGAGCAGTTCTTC; CDR3: CASSPPHPYNEQFF
size: many; V: TRBV11-1; D: .; J: TRBJ2-3; DNA: TGTGCCAGCAGCTCACTGGGAATTAAAAGCACAGATACGCAGTATTTT; CDR3: CASSSLGIKSTDTQYF
size: few; V: TRBV2; D: .; J: TRBJ1-6; DNA: TGTGCCAGCATCTTCGTAAGGGGCTCACCCCTCCACTTT; CDR3: CASIFVRGSPLHF
size: many; V: TRBV5-6; D: TRBD1; J: TRBJ2-1; DNA: TGTGCCAGCAGCTGGATAGGGACAGGGTATCCTTACAATGAGCAGTTCTTC; CDR3: CASSWIGTGYPYNEQFF
size: few; V: TRBV5-6; D: .; J: TRBJ2-1; DNA: TGTGCCAGCCACAACTACAATGAGCAGTTCTTC; CDR3: CASHNYNEQFF
size: .; V: TRBV9; D: .; J: TRBJ2-3; DNA: TGTGCCAGCAGCGTAAAGGGGAGAGATACGCAGTATTTT; CDR3: CASSVKGRDTQYF
size: few; V: TRBV6-2/TRBV6-3; D: .; J: TRBJ1-1; DNA: TGTGCCAGCGGGCTCGGGCATTTCTTT; CDR3: CASGLGHFF
size: few; V: TRBV11-3; D: .; J: TRBJ2-7; DNA: TGTGCCAGCAGCTCGGACCGAGGGGAGCAGTACTTC; CDR3: CASSSDRGEQYF
size: few; V: TRBV7-8; D: .; J: TRBJ1-4; DNA: TGTGCCAGCAGCTTAGCTGGGGCCCAGGGGAATGAAAAACTGTTTTTT; CDR3: CASSLAGAQGNEKLFF
size: .; V: TRBV5-1; D: TRBD1; J: TRBJ2-7; DNA: TGCGCCAGCAGCGGGCCCCCGACAGGGGAGCAGTACTTC; CDR3: CASSGPPTGEQYF
size: many; V: TRBV27; D: .; J: TRBJ1-1; DNA: TGTGCCAGCAGTTTTCCGGGGACCACTGAAGCTTTCTTT; CDR3: CASSFPGTTEAFF
size: few; V: TRBV6-2/TRBV6-3; D: .; J: TRBJ2-1; DNA: TGTGCCACCTCTTGGAGGGGTAGATCCTACAATGAGCAGTTCTTC; CDR3: CATSWRGRSYNEQFF
size: .; V: TRBV6-1; D: TRBD1; J: TRBJ2-3; DNA: TGTGCCAGCAGTGGAGACAGGGCCCGCACAGATACGCAGTATTTT; CDR3: CASSGDRARTDTQYF
size: .; V: TRBV20-1; D: TRBD2; J: TRBJ2-1; DNA: TGCAGTGCTGATAGACTAGCGGGAGGGCCAGTGAATGAGCAGTTCTTC; CDR3: CSADRLAGGPVNEQFF
size: .; V: TRBV12-3/TRBV12-4; D: TRBD1; J: TRBJ2-2; DNA: TGTGCCAGCAGTTTGGCCCCGGGACAGGGCAACACCGGGGAGCTGTTTTTT; CDR3: CASSLAPGQGNTGELFF
size: many; V: TRBV2; D: .; J: TRBJ2-3; DNA: TGTGCCAGCATGGTGGCACAGGGTGGGACAGATACGCAGTATTTT; CDR3: CASMVAQGGTDTQYF
size: .; V: TRBV18; D: .; J: TRBJ2-7; DNA: TGTGCCAGCTCACCACCGGCTAACTCCTACGAGCAGTACTTC; CDR3: CASSPPANSYEQYF
size: few; V: TRBV11-2; D: TRBD2; J: TRBJ2-1; DNA: TGTGCCAGCAGCGAGCGGGGAGGGATAGAGCAGTTCTTC; CDR3: CASSERGGIEQFF
size: few; V: TRBV12-3/TRBV12-4; D: .; J: TRBJ2-4; DNA: TGTGCCAGCAGTCCGGAGACAGGTTTCGTCATTCAGTACTTC; CDR3: CASSPETGFVIQYF
size: .; V: TRBV14; D: .; J: TRBJ2-7; DNA: TGTGCCAGCAGCCAAGTACAGAGCTCCTACGAGCAGTACTTC; CDR3: CASSQVQSSYEQYF
size: .; V: TRBV5-1; D: .; J: TRBJ2-2; DNA: TGCGCCAGCAGCTTTGTGGCGGCCGGGGAGCTGTTTTTT; CDR3: CASSFVAAGELFF
size: .; V: TRBV7-9; D: TRBD1; J: TRBJ2-5; DNA: TGTGCCAGCAGCTTAAAGGGACAGGGTATCCAAGAGACCCAGTACTTC; CDR3: CASSLKGQGIQETQYF
size: .; V: TRBV7-9; D: .; J: TRBJ1-1; DNA: TGTGCCAGCAGCTATCTAGCCGACACTGAAGCTTTCTTT; CDR3: CASSYLADTEAFF
size: .; V: TRBV9; D: .; J: TRBJ2-5; DNA: TGTGCCAGCAGCGTAGTTCCAGGGGCCTCCGGAGGGAGGTTAAACCAAGAGACCCAGTACTTC; CDR3: CASSVVPGASGGRLNQETQYF
size: .; V: TRBV20-1; D: TRBD1; J: TRBJ2-1; DNA: TGCAGTGCTAGCAGGGGACAGGGGCCCTACAATGAGCAGTTCTTC; CDR3: CSASRGQGPYNEQFF
size: many; V: TRBV12-3/TRBV12-4; D: .; J: TRBJ1-1; DNA: TGTGCCAGCAGTTTACGGCCGGGGGCCTACACTGAAGCTTTCTTT; CDR3: CASSLRPGAYTEAFF
size: few; V: TRBV6-5; D: .; J: TRBJ2-1; DNA: TGTGCCAGCAGTTACGGGAAAGCGGCCAGTGAGCAGTTCTTC; CDR3: CASSYGKAASEQFF
size: many; V: TRBV28; D: .; J: TRBJ2-7; DNA: TGTGCCAGCAGTTTAAGGCGGAGCGAGCAGTACTTC; CDR3: CASSLRRSEQYF
size: few; V: TRBV29-1; D: TRBD1; J: TRBJ2-7; DNA: TGCAGCGTCAGCGTGCGACAGGGAATCTACGAGCAGTACTTC; CDR3: CSVSVRQGIYEQYF
size: many; V: TRBV29-1; D: .; J: TRBJ2-7; DNA: TGCAGCGTCCTAATAGGGACTTCCGCCTACGAGCAGTACTTC; CDR3: CSVLIGTSAYEQYF
size: few; V: TRBV11-3; D: .; J: TRBJ2-1; DNA: TGTGCCAGCAGCCCCGACCGGGGCTATGAGCAGTTCTTC; CDR3: CASSPDRGYEQFF
size: .; V: TRBV20-1; D: .; J: TRBJ1-2; DNA: TGCAGTGCTAGAGACGGGCGGATGGCCTATGGCTACACCTTC; CDR3: CSARDGRMAYGYTF
size: once; V: TRBV20-1; D: TRBD2; J: TRBJ2-7; DNA: TGCAGTGCCCGAGCGGGAGTGGGCGAGCAGTACTTC; CDR3: CSARAGVGEQYF
size: few; V: TRBV20-1; D: TRBD2; J: TRBJ2-3; DNA: TGCAGTGCGGTAGCGGGTGGGAACACAGATACGCAGTATTTT; CDR3: CSAVAGGNTDTQYF
size: few; V: TRBV7-9; D: .; J: TRBJ2-7; DNA: TGTGCCAGCAGCAGGGGTCCCGAGCAGTACTTC; CDR3: CASSRGPEQYF
size: .; V: TRBV2; D: TRBD2; J: TRBJ2-4; DNA: TGTGCCAGCAGTGAAATAGCGGGAGGGCCCGAAGCCAAAAACATTCAGTACTTC; CDR3: CASSEIAGGPEAKNIQYF
size: few; V: TRBV27; D: TRBD2; J: TRBJ2-3; DNA: TGTGCCAGCAGTCCGGCGGGGGGCCGAGGCACAGATACGCAGTATTTT; CDR3: CASSPAGGRGTDTQYF
size: few; V: TRBV29-1; D: .; J: TRBJ2-3; DNA: TGCAGCGTTGATTCCGGGTCGAAGACAGATACGCAGTATTTT; CDR3: CSVDSGSKTDTQYF
size: few; V: TRBV6-1; D: .; J: TRBJ2-3; DNA: TGTGCCAGCTCTAGCGTCTGGACGAGCACAGATACGCAGTATTTT; CDR3: CASSSVWTSTDTQYF
size: few; V: TRBV20-1; D: TRBD1; J: TRBJ1-2; DNA: TGCAGTGCCGTTACTCGGGGGCAGGGGGTCTATGGCTACACCTTC; CDR3: CSAVTRGQGVYGYTF
size: .; V: TRBV2; D: .; J: TRBJ2-1; DNA: TGTGCCAGCAGTCCGGGATGGGCCTACAATGAGCAGTTCTTC; CDR3: CASSPGWAYNEQFF
size: .; V: TRBV27; D: .; J: TRBJ1-1; DNA: TGTGCCAGCAGGAATGGGGGTCTGAACACTGAAGCTTTCTTT; CDR3: CASRNGGLNTEAFF
size: few; V: TRBV7-9; D: TRBD1; J: TRBJ2-1; DNA: TGTGCCAGCAGCTCCATTAGACAGGGCTCCTACAATGAGCAGTTCTTC; CDR3: CASSSIRQGSYNEQFF
size: .; V: TRBV13; D: TRBD2; J: TRBJ2-2; DNA: TGTGCCAGCAGCTTAGTTCTAGCGGGAGTCACCGGGGAGCTGTTTTTT; CDR3: CASSLVLAGVTGELFF
size: once; V: TRBV6-6; D: .; J: TRBJ2-3; DNA: TGTGCCAGCAGTTCTATCATCACAGATACGCAGTATTTT; CDR3: CASSSIITDTQYF
size: many; V: TRBV5-1; D: TRBD1; J: TRBJ2-3; DNA: TGCGCCAGCAGTTCCAGACAGGGGAACGCAGATACGCAGTATTTT; CDR3: CASSSRQGNADTQYF
size: many; V: TRBV5-1; D: .; J: TRBJ2-3; DNA: TGCGCCAGCAGGAACATCGGGGGCCTGGAGGATACGCAGTATTTT; CDR3: CASRNIGGLEDTQYF
size: few; V: TRBV5-1; D: .; J: TRBJ2-5; DNA: TGCGCCAGCAGCTTGATCCCTGGGTACCAAGAGACCCAGTACTTC; CDR3: CASSLIPGYQETQYF
size: few; V: TRBV5-1; D: .; J: TRBJ1-4; DNA: TGCGCCAGCAGGGGTACAGCGAGGAATGAAAAACTGTTTTTT; CDR3: CASRGTARNEKLFF
size: few; V: TRBV21-1; D: .; J: TRBJ2-1; DNA: TGTGCCAGCAACCGGACAGGGAACAGTAGCACCTACAATGAGCAGTTCTTC; CDR3: CASNRTGNSSTYNEQFF
size: few; V: TRBV7-9; D: TRBD2; J: TRBJ2-1; DNA: TGTGCCAGCAGCGGAACGGGGCGGGAGTACAATGAGCAGTTCTTC; CDR3: CASSGTGREYNEQFF